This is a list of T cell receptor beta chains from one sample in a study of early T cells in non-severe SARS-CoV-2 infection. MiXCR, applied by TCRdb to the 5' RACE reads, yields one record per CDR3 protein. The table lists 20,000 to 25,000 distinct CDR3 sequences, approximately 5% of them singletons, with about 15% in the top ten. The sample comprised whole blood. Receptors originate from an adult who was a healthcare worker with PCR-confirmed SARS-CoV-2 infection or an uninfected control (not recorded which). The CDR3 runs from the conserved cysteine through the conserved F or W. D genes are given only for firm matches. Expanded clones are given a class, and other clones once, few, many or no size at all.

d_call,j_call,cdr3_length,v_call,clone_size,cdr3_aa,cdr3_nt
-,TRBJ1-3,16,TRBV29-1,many,CSVRRSASYTGNTIYF,TGCAGCGTTCGTCGATCGGCATCCTACACTGGAAACACCATATATTTT
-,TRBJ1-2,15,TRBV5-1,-,CASSLTDRIPYGYTF,TGCGCCAGCAGCTTGACGGACAGAATACCCTATGGCTACACCTTC
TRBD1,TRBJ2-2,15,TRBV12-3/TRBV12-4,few,CASTPRTGNTGELFF,TGTGCCAGCACCCCACGGACAGGGAACACCGGGGAGCTGTTTTTT
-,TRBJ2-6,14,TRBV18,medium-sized,CASSPVSGANVLTF,TGTGCCAGCTCACCGGTCTCTGGGGCCAACGTCCTGACTTTC
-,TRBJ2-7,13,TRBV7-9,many,CASSLVQTYEQYF,TGTGCCAGCAGCTTAGTACAGACCTACGAGCAGTACTTC
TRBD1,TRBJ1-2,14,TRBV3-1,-,CASSSGTGSYGYTF,TGTGCCAGCAGCTCCGGGACAGGGAGTTATGGCTACACCTTC
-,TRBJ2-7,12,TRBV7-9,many,CASSLVDQEQYF,TGTGCCAGCAGCTTAGTCGACCAAGAGCAGTACTTC
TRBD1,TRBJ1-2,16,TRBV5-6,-,CASSFPRMGQGVMDTF,TGTGCCAGCAGCTTCCCTAGGATGGGACAGGGGGTTATGGACACCTTC
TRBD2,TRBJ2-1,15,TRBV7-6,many,CASSLAWTSVNEQFF,TGTGCCAGCAGCTTAGCATGGACTAGCGTTAATGAGCAGTTCTTC
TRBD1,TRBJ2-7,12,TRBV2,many,CASSGQGYEQYF,TGTGCCAGCAGTGGACAGGGGTACGAGCAGTACTTC
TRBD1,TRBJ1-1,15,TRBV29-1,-,CSVEDGTGGGTEAFF,TGCAGCGTTGAAGACGGGACAGGGGGCGGTACTGAAGCTTTCTTT
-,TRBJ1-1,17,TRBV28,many,CASSSRSGAGLNTEAFF,TGTGCCAGCAGTTCCAGAAGTGGGGCAGGCTTGAACACTGAAGCTTTCTTT
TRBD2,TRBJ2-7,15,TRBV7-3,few,CASSLDGTSSYEQYF,TGTGCCAGCAGCCTCGATGGGACTAGCTCCTACGAGCAGTACTTC
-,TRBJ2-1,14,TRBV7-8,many,CAGQGWQLEDEQFF,TGTGCCGGGCAGGGGTGGCAATTAGAGGATGAGCAGTTCTTC
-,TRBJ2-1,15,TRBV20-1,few,CSARDSGRSYNEQFF,TGCAGTGCTAGAGATTCCGGGCGGTCCTACAATGAGCAGTTCTTC
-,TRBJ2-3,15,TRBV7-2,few,CASSLVWNGVDTQYF,TGTGCCAGCAGCTTAGTTTGGAACGGGGTGGATACGCAGTATTTT
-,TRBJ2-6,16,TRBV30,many,CAYQSGGSPVANVLTF,TGTGCTTACCAGTCCGGGGGTTCCCCCGTGGCCAACGTCCTGACTTTC
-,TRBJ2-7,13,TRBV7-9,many,CASSSDTRDGQYF,TGTGCCAGCAGCTCGGACACTCGGGACGGGCAGTACTTC
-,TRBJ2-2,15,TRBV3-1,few,CASSQRGVNTGELFF,TGTGCCAGCAGCCAAAGAGGGGTTAACACCGGGGAGCTGTTTTTT
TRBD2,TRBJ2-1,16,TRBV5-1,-,CASSPPLLAGINEQFF,TGCGCCAGCAGCCCCCCGCTGCTAGCGGGTATCAATGAGCAGTTCTTC
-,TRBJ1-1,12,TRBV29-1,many,CSVAWGNTEAFF,TGCAGCGTGGCTTGGGGGAACACTGAAGCTTTCTTT
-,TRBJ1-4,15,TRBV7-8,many,CASSLDSSTNEKLFF,TGTGCCAGCAGCTTAGACAGTTCAACTAATGAAAAACTGTTTTTT
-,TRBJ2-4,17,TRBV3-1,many,CASSQDLRGATGSIQYF,TGTGCCAGCAGCCAAGATCTTCGAGGGGCGACTGGGAGCATTCAGTACTTC
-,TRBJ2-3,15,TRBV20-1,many,CSARRTGTRTDTQYF,TGCAGTGCTCGACGGACCGGGACCCGCACAGATACGCAGTATTTT
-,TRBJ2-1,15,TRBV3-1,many,CASSQEVGLHNEQFF,TGTGCCAGCAGCCAAGAAGTCGGACTCCACAATGAGCAGTTCTTC
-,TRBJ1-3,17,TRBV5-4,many,CASSLADSDNSGNTIYF,TGTGCCAGCAGCTTGGCGGACAGTGATAACTCTGGAAACACCATATATTTT
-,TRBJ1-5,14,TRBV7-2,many,CASSGRGGHQPQHF,TGTGCCAGCAGCGGCCGTGGGGGGCATCAGCCCCAGCATTTT
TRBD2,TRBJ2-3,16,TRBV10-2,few,CASKGLLAASTDTQYF,TGCGCCAGCAAAGGGTTACTAGCGGCTAGCACAGATACGCAGTATTTT
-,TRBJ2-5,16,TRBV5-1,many,CASSSRVEGTGETQYF,TGCGCCAGCAGCTCGCGTGTAGAGGGCACCGGGGAGACCCAGTACTTC
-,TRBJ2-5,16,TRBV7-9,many,CASSSDRNPERETQYF,TGTGCCAGCAGCTCCGACCGAAACCCGGAGCGAGAGACCCAGTACTTC
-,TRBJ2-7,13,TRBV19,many,CASSVTGTYEQYF,TGTGCCAGTAGTGTTACAGGGACCTACGAGCAGTACTTC
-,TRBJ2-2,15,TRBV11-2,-,CASSRIDRNTGELFF,TGTGCCAGCAGCCGAATAGACAGGAACACCGGGGAGCTGTTTTTT
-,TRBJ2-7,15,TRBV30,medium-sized,CAWGSTGSLTYEQYF,TGTGCCTGGGGCAGTACGGGATCGCTTACCTACGAGCAGTACTTC
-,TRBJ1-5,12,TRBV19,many,CASRSSNQPQHF,TGTGCCAGTCGTTCGAGCAATCAGCCCCAGCATTTT
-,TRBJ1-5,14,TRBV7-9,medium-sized,CASSLATGNQPQHF,TGTGCCAGCAGCTTAGCGACAGGCAATCAGCCCCAGCATTTT
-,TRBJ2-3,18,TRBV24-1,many,CATSDLIGGGGATDTQYF,TGTGCCACCAGTGATTTGATAGGGGGCGGCGGGGCCACAGATACGCAGTATTTT
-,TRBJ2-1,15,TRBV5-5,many,CASSLGGNRHNEQFF,TGTGCCAGCAGCTTGGGAGGGAACCGGCACAATGAGCAGTTCTTC
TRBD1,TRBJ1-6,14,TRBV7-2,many,CASSSTGGSSPLHF,TGTGCCAGCAGCTCGACAGGGGGCAGTTCACCCCTCCACTTT
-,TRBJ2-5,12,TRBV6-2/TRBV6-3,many,CASSYTRETQYF,TGTGCCAGCAGTTACACTAGAGAGACCCAGTACTTC
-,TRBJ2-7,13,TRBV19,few,CASSRQENYEQYF,TGTGCCAGTAGTAGACAGGAGAACTACGAGCAGTACTTC
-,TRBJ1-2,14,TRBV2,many,CASTSTFLNYGYTF,TGTGCCAGCACTTCAACCTTCCTTAACTATGGCTACACCTTC
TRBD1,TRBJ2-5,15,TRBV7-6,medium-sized,CASSRRPGQQETQYF,TGTGCCAGCAGCCGGCGCCCGGGACAGCAAGAGACCCAGTACTTC
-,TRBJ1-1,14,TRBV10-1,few,CASSETGRNTEAFF,TGCGCCAGCAGTGAGACCGGCCGGAACACTGAAGCTTTCTTT
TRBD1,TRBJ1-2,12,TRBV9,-,CASTGQNYGYTF,TGTGCCAGCACGGGACAGAACTATGGCTACACCTTC
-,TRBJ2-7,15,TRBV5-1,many,CASSLAVLSTNEQYF,TGCGCCAGCAGCTTGGCGGTTTTGTCGACGAACGAGCAGTACTTC
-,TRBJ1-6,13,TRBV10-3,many,CANMGTENSPLHF,TGTGCCAACATGGGGACGGAGAATTCACCCCTCCACTTT
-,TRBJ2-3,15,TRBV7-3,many,CASSLQRGTTDTQYF,TGTGCCAGCAGCTTACAACGGGGGACCACAGATACGCAGTATTTT
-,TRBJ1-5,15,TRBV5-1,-,CASSLSGNSNQPQHF,TGCGCCAGCAGCTTGTCGGGAAATAGCAATCAGCCCCAGCATTTT